A single sample gave rise to the 13 T cell receptor beta chains below, sequenced in a study of OX40 agonist ivuxolimab in advanced cancers. Sequenced by immunoSEQ multiplex PCR; TCRdb stores in-frame clones only, minus some. The data hold about 110,000 clones, with approximately 90% observed a single time. Material: CD4+ or CD8+ T cells sorted from blood, obtained in a trial of the OX40 agonist ivuxolimab. The source is an adult with an advanced solid tumor such as melanoma, head and neck, liver or kidney cancer.

This chain connects TRBV9 to TRBJ1-1, with D uncertain. Trimming pared 1 base from V and 1 base from J, leaving 5 bases between. The CDR3 runs to 13 residues. The germline gives CDR1 SGDLS, CDR2 YYNGEE. This CDR3 reads CASSVRANTEAFF. DNA of the CDR3: TGTGCCAGCAGCGTAAGGGCGAACACTGAAGCTTTCTTT.

The CDR3 protein is CASSEGPRNTEAFF. CDR3 nucleotides: TGTGCCAGCAGTGAAGGGCCAAGGAACACTGAAGCTTTCTTT. This rearrangement joins TRBV2 to TRBJ1-1; D gene uncertain. Germline CDR1 and CDR2: SNHLY and FYNNEI. The CDR3 is made up of 14 amino acids. Deletions cut 1 base from V and 1 base from J, with 7 bases between. Combining the CDR3 with reference TRBV2 and TRBJ1-1 gives the whole variable domain EPEVTQTPSHQVTQMGQEVILRCVPISNHLYFYWYRQILGQKVEFLVSFYNNEISEKSEIFDDQFSVERPDGSNFTLKIRSTKLEDSAMYFCASSEGPRNTEAFFGQGTRLTVV.

About this clone: The sample carries other DNA sequences with the same CDR3. This chain joins TRBV11-3 and TRBJ1-1; possible D gene TRBD1, 5 bases. CDR1 and CDR2 (germline): SGHNT, YENEEA. V was shortened by 0 bases and J by 3 bases, with 5 bases between the two germline ends. CDR3 length: 13 residues. The CDR3 region is CASSLEGDTEAFF. CDR3 DNA sequence: TGTGCCAGCAGCTTAGAAGGGGACACTGAAGCTTTCTTT.

V usage is TRBV4-1 and J usage is TRBJ2-1; D unresolved. Germline loops: CDR1 MGHRA, CDR2 YSYEKL. There are 15 residues in the CDR3. The V and J ends lost 2 bases and 5 bases respectively, with 13 bases between them. The CDR3 nucleotides are TGCGCCAGCAGCCAACTCTTCGTAGGGAACAATGAGCAGTTCTTC. Translated, it gives CASSQLFVGNNEQFF.

V usage is TRBV18 and J usage is TRBJ2-1; 8 bases align to TRBD2. The CDR3 extends over 17 amino acids. Germline V gene sequence: CDR1 KGHSH, CDR2 LQKENI. J lost 9 bases, V lost 3 bases, and 16 bases had no gene match. CDR3 loop: CASSPPLLVSGSGEQFF. The DNA of the CDR3 is TGTGCCAGCTCACCTCCCCTCTTGGTAAGCGGGAGTGGTGAGCAGTTCTTC.

The chain recombines TRBV15 with TRBJ2-7; D gene ambiguous. This CDR3 has 14 amino acids. Germline V lookup: CDR1 LNHNV, CDR2 YYDKDF (reference sequence). Trimming took off 0 bases at V and 0 bases at J, with 6 bases between the two ends. The CDR3: CATSRDRSSYEQYF. The CDR3 bases are TGTGCCACCAGCAGAGATCGAAGCTCCTACGAGCAGTACTTC.

V is TRBV5-1 and J is TRBJ1-2; D not certain. V was clipped by 2 bases and J by 7 bases, with 15 bases between them. Germline CDR1 and CDR2: SGHRS and YFSETQ. The length of the CDR3 is 14 residues. The CDR3 region is CASSFGEESVGYTF. The CDR3 DNA sequence: TGCGCCAGCAGCTTCGGAGAGGAGTCCGTTGGCTACACCTTC.

The rearrangement joins TRBV2 to TRBJ2-1; 9 nucleotides align to TRBD2. Germline lookup yields CDR1 SNHLY and CDR2 FYNNEI. The V segment lost 7 bases and the J segment 1 base; nucleotides outside the gene matches: 2. The CDR3 runs to 14 residues. CDR3 sequence: CASNLAGSYNEQFF. CDR3 sequence (DNA): TGTGCCAGCAACCTAGCGGGGTCCTACAATGAGCAGTTCTTC.

This chain joins TRBV2 and TRBJ1-1; D is possibly TRBD1 (5 bases). Trimming shortened V by 6 bases and J by 3 bases, and 5 bases separated the two germline ends. The CDR3 runs 11 residues. Germline lookup yields CDR1 SNHLY and CDR2 FYNNEI. For the CDR3, the DNA is TGTGCCAGCAGGGGGGACACTGAAGCTTTCTTT. Translation gives CASRGDTEAFF.

The V and J genes are TRBV7-8 and TRBJ1-3; tentatively, D is TRBD1 (5 bases). The V and J ends lost 5 bases and 0 bases respectively, with 11 bases between them. CDR3 size: 15 residues. CDR1 is SGHVS and CDR2 is FQNEAQ in the germline V gene. The CDR3 DNA reads as TGTGCCAGCAGCCCCAGGGAACCCTCTGGAAACACCATATATTTT. Translating it yields CASSPREPSGNTIYF. The whole variable domain, remainder taken from reference TRBV7-8 and TRBJ1-3, is GAGVSQSPRYKVAKRGQDVALRCDPISGHVSLFWYQQALGQGPEFLTYFQNEAQLDKSGLPSDRFFAERPEGSVSTLKIQRTQQEDSAVYLCASSPREPSGNTIYFGEGSWLTVV.

In this sample, this clone turned up once. The chain couples TRBV7-2 to TRBJ2-7, with D perhaps TRBD2 (7 bases). V lost 0 bases, J lost 3 bases, and 18 bases lay in between. The CDR3 totals 17 residues. Germline V gene lookup returns CDR1 SGHTA and CDR2 FQGNSA. The CDR3: CASSLARGGVSFYEQYF. In DNA form, the CDR3 reads TGTGCCAGCAGCTTAGCGAGGGGGGGTGTATCGTTCTACGAGCAGTACTTC. Looking up the rest from reference TRBV7-2 and TRBJ2-7 gives the full variable domain: GAGVSQSPSNKVTEKGKDVELRCDPISGHTALYWYRQSLGQGLEFLIYFQGNSAPDKSGLPSDRFSAERTGGSVSTLTIQRTQQEDSAVYLCASSLARGGVSFYEQYFGPGTRLTVT.

The chain is built from TRBV4-3 and TRBJ2-7, with 10 bases identical to TRBD1. CDR3 length: 19 amino acids. After removal of 4 bases from V and 2 bases from J, the junction contained 17 bases not matched to a gene. CDR1 and CDR2 (germline): LGHNA, YSLEER. The CDR3 nucleotides are TGCGCCAGCAGCCGGTCGCCCGGGACAGGGGTTGGAGCTGCCTACGAGCAGTACTTC. It is translated as CASSRSPGTGVGAAYEQYF.

The chain recombines TRBV10-2 with TRBJ2-7; 8 bases fit TRBD2. Unmatched junction bases numbered 1, after V lost 1 base and J lost 2 bases. This CDR3 is built from 14 residues. Looked up from germline, CDR1 is WSHSY and CDR2 is SAAADI. The CDR3 is CASSEYGRAYEQYF. For the CDR3, the DNA is TGCGCCAGCAGTGAGTACGGGAGGGCCTACGAGCAGTACTTC.